A selection of T cell receptor beta chains follows, all from one sample in a study of spatial heterogeneity in lung cancer. TCRdb redid the calling of the 5' RACE reads with MiXCR, one entry per CDR3 protein. The data show approximately 52,000 distinct CDR3 sequences, roughly 7% seen once. The specimen comprised PBMCs, sampled at surgery. The source is a female donor with early-stage non-small cell lung cancer. Both conserved end residues are part of each CDR3. Fields, in order: J gene, D gene, clone size, V gene, CDR3 protein, CDR3 DNA. A D gene is named only where the DNA matches it firmly. Where a row states a size, it is once, few, many or the class of an expanded clone; other rows omit it.

>TRBJ2-5|-|many|TRBV7-2
CASSPRVIQETQYF
TGTGCCAGCAGCCCAAGGGTTATCCAAGAGACCCAGTACTTC
>TRBJ2-7|-|many|TRBV4-2
CASSASQGASSYEQYF
TGTGCCAGCAGCGCGTCTCAAGGGGCCAGCTCCTACGAGCAGTACTTC
>TRBJ2-1|TRBD1|few|TRBV30
CAWGTGLVNEQFF
TGTGCCTGGGGGACAGGGTTGGTGAATGAGCAGTTCTTC
>TRBJ1-2|-|many|TRBV5-1
CASSHGQLYGYTF
TGCGCCAGCAGCCACGGACAGCTCTATGGCTACACCTTC
>TRBJ2-7|-|many|TRBV27
CASSVTVRGYEQYF
TGTGCCAGCAGTGTGACAGTTAGGGGCTACGAGCAGTACTTC
>TRBJ2-4|TRBD1|many|TRBV12-3/TRBV12-4
CASSRDRGNIQYF
TGTGCCAGCAGCCGCGACAGGGGAAACATTCAGTACTTC
>TRBJ2-3|-|-|TRBV2
CASRPQGGFTSTDTQYF
TGTGCCAGCAGGCCACAAGGCGGTTTTACTAGCACAGATACGCAGTATTTT
>TRBJ1-6|-|many|TRBV7-9
CASSLTEVAPLHF
TGTGCCAGCAGCCTGACCGAGGTCGCACCCCTCCACTTT
>TRBJ2-1|TRBD2|many|TRBV3-1
CASSQEGLAGGLNEQFF
TGTGCCAGCAGCCAAGAAGGGCTAGCGGGGGGCCTCAATGAGCAGTTCTTC
>TRBJ1-1|-|many|TRBV12-3/TRBV12-4
CASTLQGGTEAFF
TGTGCCAGCACCCTACAGGGTGGCACTGAAGCTTTCTTT
>TRBJ1-5|-|many|TRBV12-3/TRBV12-4
CASSRLGGPGQPQHF
TGTGCCAGCAGTCGTTTAGGGGGGCCCGGTCAGCCCCAGCATTTT
>TRBJ2-2|TRBD2|many|TRBV4-1
CASSPGTSPGELFF
TGCGCCAGCAGCCCTGGGACTAGCCCCGGGGAGCTGTTTTTT
>TRBJ1-2|-|few|TRBV11-2
CASSLGLNYGYTF
TGTGCCAGCAGCTTAGGGCTGAACTATGGCTACACCTTC
>TRBJ2-7|-|few|TRBV10-3
CAGGRALYEQYF
TGTGCGGGCGGCAGGGCCCTCTACGAGCAGTACTTC
>TRBJ2-1|TRBD2|many|TRBV29-1
CSAIAGGYNEQFF
TGCAGCGCAATAGCGGGGGGTTACAATGAGCAGTTCTTC
>TRBJ1-4|-|many|TRBV11-2
CASSLVGGIAEKLFF
TGTGCCAGCAGCTTAGTTGGGGGCATCGCCGAAAAACTGTTTTTT
>TRBJ2-3|-|many|TRBV11-2
CASSLEEKGYTQYF
TGTGCCAGCAGCTTAGAGGAGAAGGGATATACGCAGTATTTT
>TRBJ2-7|-|many|TRBV5-4
CASSHEGKKRAYEQYF
TGTGCCAGCAGCCATGAGGGGAAAAAGAGGGCCTACGAGCAGTACTTC
>TRBJ2-5|-|few|TRBV7-8
CASNLIFLETQYF
TGTGCCAGCAACCTTATCTTTCTGGAGACCCAGTACTTC
>TRBJ2-3|-|medium-sized|TRBV20-1
CSARDSGRGPSDTQYF
TGCAGTGCTAGAGATTCGGGCAGGGGACCGTCAGATACGCAGTATTTT
>TRBJ2-1|-|-|TRBV5-1
CASSLTDNEQFF
TGCGCCAGCAGCTTAACCGACAATGAGCAGTTCTTC
>TRBJ2-1|-|many|TRBV29-1
CSAEGGPYNEQFF
TGCAGCGCTGAGGGGGGGCCGTACAATGAGCAGTTCTTC
>TRBJ2-5|-|-|TRBV12-3/TRBV12-4
CANSPWTGRETQYF
TGTGCCAACAGTCCTTGGACGGGCCGGGAGACCCAGTACTTC
>TRBJ2-3|TRBD2|few|TRBV5-4
CASSFSGGSSDTQYF
TGTGCCAGCAGCTTTAGCGGGGGGAGCTCAGATACGCAGTATTTT
>TRBJ1-6|-|many|TRBV2
CASRQGLNSYNSPLHF
TGTGCCAGCAGACAGGGTTTGAACTCCTATAATTCACCCCTCCACTTT
>TRBJ2-3|-|many|TRBV7-2
CASSSPGADTQYF
TGTGCCAGCAGCTCGCCGGGGGCAGATACGCAGTATTTT
>TRBJ2-3|TRBD1|many|TRBV24-1
CATSDHSGTGSTDTQYF
TGTGCCACCAGTGACCACTCCGGGACAGGGAGCACAGATACGCAGTATTTT
>TRBJ1-2|TRBD1|-|TRBV2
CASSILRGTGYAEDYGYTF
TGTGCCAGCAGCATTCTTCGCGGGACAGGTTACGCCGAGGACTATGGCTACACCTTC
>TRBJ1-4|-|-|TRBV28
CASSSFSAKLFF
TGTGCCAGCAGTTCATTTTCAGCAAAACTGTTTTTT
>TRBJ1-5|-|-|TRBV7-2
CASSFRRYQPQHF
TGTGCCAGCAGCTTCCGGAGGTACCAGCCCCAGCATTTT
>TRBJ2-7|TRBD2|-|TRBV6-2/TRBV6-3
CASTLGGTRSYEQYF
TGTGCCAGCACCCTGGGAGGGACCCGCTCCTACGAGCAGTACTTC
>TRBJ2-5|-|many|TRBV7-2
CASSLVGTQYF
TGTGCCAGCAGCTTGGTGGGGACCCAGTACTTC
>TRBJ2-5|TRBD1|many|TRBV6-1
CASSDTGGWGETQYF
TGTGCCAGCAGTGATACAGGGGGCTGGGGAGAGACCCAGTACTTC
>TRBJ2-7|-|many|TRBV12-3/TRBV12-4
CASSHRSYSFYEQYF
TGTGCCAGCAGCCACAGGTCTTACAGCTTCTACGAGCAGTACTTC
>TRBJ1-1|-|many|TRBV5-8
CASSMTLSPRLNTEAFF
TGTGCCAGCAGCATGACCCTGTCCCCCCGTCTTAACACTGAAGCTTTCTTT
>TRBJ2-1|-|many|TRBV11-2
CASSLAEQFF
TGTGCCAGCAGCTTAGCCGAGCAGTTCTTC
>TRBJ2-3|TRBD2|-|TRBV6-1
CASSETGLAGGRTDTQYF
TGTGCCAGCAGTGAGACAGGACTAGCGGGGGGGAGGACAGATACGCAGTATTTT
>TRBJ2-4|-|-|TRBV7-2
CASSLGLAGNIQYF
TGTGCCAGCAGCTTAGGGCTAGCAGGAAACATTCAGTACTTC
>TRBJ1-1|-|few|TRBV29-1
CSVVGHPGTEAFF
TGCAGCGTTGTGGGACACCCTGGGACTGAAGCTTTCTTT
>TRBJ1-5|-|many|TRBV12-3/TRBV12-4
CASSLRRSNQPQHF
TGTGCCAGCAGTTTAAGGAGGAGCAATCAGCCCCAGCATTTT
>TRBJ2-3|TRBD2|many|TRBV12-3/TRBV12-4
CASSLARGAGTDTQYF
TGTGCCAGCAGTTTAGCGCGGGGGGCCGGGACAGATACGCAGTATTTT
>TRBJ2-2|-|-|TRBV20-1
CSARDVSAGELFF
TGCAGTGCTAGAGATGTCAGCGCCGGGGAGCTGTTTTTT
>TRBJ1-1|-|few|TRBV9
CASSVSTAPRAEAFF
TGTGCCAGCAGCGTCTCCACGGCCCCGAGGGCTGAAGCTTTCTTT
>TRBJ2-5|TRBD2|many|TRBV2
CASSEKLAGVTTQYF
TGTGCCAGCAGTGAGAAGCTAGCGGGCGTAACGACCCAGTACTTC
>TRBJ1-1|-|many|TRBV3-1
CASSQDYGGLNTEAFF
TGTGCCAGCAGCCAAGATTACGGGGGGCTGAACACTGAAGCTTTCTTT
>TRBJ1-1|TRBD1|many|TRBV18
CASSPRTGMNTEAFF
TGTGCCAGCTCACCGCGGACAGGGATGAACACTGAAGCTTTCTTT
>TRBJ1-1|-|many|TRBV7-9
CASSEVNTEAFF
TGTGCCAGCAGCGAGGTGAACACTGAAGCTTTCTTT
>TRBJ2-7|-|once|TRBV4-1
CASSQVLRSSGAAYEQYF
TGCGCCAGCAGCCAAGTGCTTAGGTCGTCAGGAGCAGCCTACGAGCAGTACTTC
>TRBJ2-1|-|many|TRBV9
CASSSQLEQFF
TGTGCCAGCAGCTCCCAACTAGAGCAGTTCTTC
>TRBJ2-1|TRBD2|-|TRBV29-1
CSVEGTRTNEQFF
TGCAGCGTTGAAGGGACTAGAACTAATGAGCAGTTCTTC
>TRBJ2-6|TRBD1|-|TRBV7-3
CASSSPGQDRSGANVLTF
TGTGCCAGCAGCTCCCCGGGACAGGACCGCTCTGGGGCCAACGTCCTGACTTTC
>TRBJ2-1|TRBD2|-|TRBV6-2/TRBV6-3
CASSYMVAGGYEQFF
TGTGCCAGCAGTTACATGGTAGCGGGGGGGTATGAGCAGTTCTTC
>TRBJ1-6|-|many|TRBV7-2
CASSFLGLLNSPLHF
TGTGCCAGCAGCTTCCTAGGCCTCCTTAATTCACCCCTCCACTTT
>TRBJ2-3|TRBD2|few|TRBV4-1
CASSQEGSGIGTDTQYF
TGCGCCAGCAGCCAAGAAGGGAGCGGGATCGGGACAGATACGCAGTATTTT
>TRBJ2-4|TRBD2|many|TRBV28
CASSLAGETAKNIQYF
TGTGCCAGCAGTTTAGCGGGGGAGACGGCCAAAAACATTCAGTACTTC
>TRBJ1-3|TRBD1|few|TRBV29-1
CSAVQGARDTIYF
TGCAGCGCGGTACAGGGGGCGAGGGACACCATATATTTT
>TRBJ2-3|-|many|TRBV3-1
CASSLRTGSTDTQYF
TGTGCCAGCAGCCTCCGGACGGGGAGCACAGATACGCAGTATTTT
>TRBJ2-7|TRBD1|few|TRBV5-1
CASSSQGAGEQYF
TGCGCCAGCAGTTCACAGGGGGCAGGGGAGCAGTACTTC
>TRBJ2-7|TRBD2|many|TRBV20-1
CSASPLANTYEQYF
TGCAGTGCTAGCCCACTAGCGAACACCTACGAGCAGTACTTC